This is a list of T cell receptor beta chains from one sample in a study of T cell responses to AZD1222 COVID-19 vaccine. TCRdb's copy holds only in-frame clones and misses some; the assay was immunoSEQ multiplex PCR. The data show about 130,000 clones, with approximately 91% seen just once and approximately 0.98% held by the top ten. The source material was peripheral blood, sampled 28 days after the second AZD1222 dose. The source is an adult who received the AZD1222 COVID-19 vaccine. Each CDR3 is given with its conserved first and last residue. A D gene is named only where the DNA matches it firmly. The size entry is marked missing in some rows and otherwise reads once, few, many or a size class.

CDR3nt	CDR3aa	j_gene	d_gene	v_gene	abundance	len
TGTGCCAGCAGCCGTGATAGGACTAGTAACACCGGGGAGCTGTTTTTT	CASSRDRTSNTGELFF	TRBJ2-2	TRBD2	TRBV7-9	few	16
TGCGCCAGCAGTCGGAGGACAGATTCAAATCAGCCCCAGCATTTT	CASSRRTDSNQPQHF	TRBJ1-5	.	TRBV23-1	.	15
TGTGCCAGTAGAGAGGACAGGATCTCTGGAAACACCATATATTTT	CASREDRISGNTIYF	TRBJ1-3	TRBD1	TRBV19	once	15
TGCAGTGCTAGTCCTAGCGGGAGTTACTTAGGCAAGCAGTTCTTC	CSASPSGSYLGKQFF	TRBJ2-1	TRBD2	TRBV20-1	.	15
TGTGCCAGCAGCGTAGTGAGGGATGAGCAGTTCTTC	CASSVVRDEQFF	TRBJ2-1	.	TRBV9	.	12
TGTGCCAGCAGCAAAGTAGCTAGCGGGAGGGAGGAGGATGAATACGAGCAGTACTTC	CASSKVASGREEDEYEQYF	TRBJ2-7	.	TRBV21-1	.	19
TGTGCCAGCAGCCTTACTGGAAGCTCCTACGAGCAGTACTTC	CASSLTGSSYEQYF	TRBJ2-7	.	TRBV28	once	14
TGTGCCAGAGGACAGGCGAATTCACCCCTCCACTTT	CARGQANSPLHF	TRBJ1-6	TRBD1	TRBV2	.	12
TGTGCCAGCAGCCCCTGGGGGAGCGGGAACACCGGGGAGCTGTTTTTT	CASSPWGSGNTGELFF	TRBJ2-2	.	TRBV9	.	16
TGTGCCAGCAGCTGGTTTTCCACCGGGGAGCTGTTTTTT	CASSWFSTGELFF	TRBJ2-2	.	TRBV5-4	.	13
TGTGCCAGCAGCTTTATATCGGGGGGGGAATACTACGAGCAGTACTTC	CASSFISGGEYYEQYF	TRBJ2-7	TRBD2	TRBV7-8	.	16
TGTGCCAGCAGCTTAGATGAGGACTACGAGCAGTACTTC	CASSLDEDYEQYF	TRBJ2-7	.	TRBV13	.	13
TGCGCCAGCAGCTTGTTTGTCGGGAAGGGTACAGATGAGCAGTTCTTC	CASSLFVGKGTDEQFF	TRBJ2-1	.	TRBV5-1	.	16
TGTGCCAGCAGCTCCCGGGGGACAGGGGTAATGAAAACTGAAGCTTTCTTT	CASSSRGTGVMKTEAFF	TRBJ1-1	TRBD1	TRBV6-2/TRBV6-3	.	17
TGTGCCAGCACGACAGGGGGAAGAACTGAAGCTTTCTTT	CASTTGGRTEAFF	TRBJ1-1	TRBD1	TRBV6-5	.	13
TGTGCCAGCAGTGGACGGGAGAGGATAGGCGAGACCCAGTACTTC	CASSGRERIGETQYF	TRBJ2-5	.	TRBV6-2/TRBV6-3	.	15
TGTGCCACCCGACAGGGAATGGCAGATACGCAGTATTTT	CATRQGMADTQYF	TRBJ2-3	TRBD1	TRBV10-3	.	13
TGTGCCAGCAGACCCTTAGGACAGGGGACCTACGAGCAGTACTTC	CASRPLGQGTYEQYF	TRBJ2-7	TRBD1	TRBV4-2	.	15
TGTGCCAGCAGAGACCAGAATATGCACTATGGCTACACCTTC	CASRDQNMHYGYTF	TRBJ1-2	.	TRBV6-5	.	14
TGTGCCAGCAGTCCACCAACTAGAGGTTCACCCCTCCACTTT	CASSPPTRGSPLHF	TRBJ1-6	.	TRBV28	.	14
TGTGCCTGGAACCTGGGGCTTATCAATCAGCCCCAGCATTTT	CAWNLGLINQPQHF	TRBJ1-5	.	TRBV30	.	14
TGTGCCAGCAGCCAGGTTCCGGGGGCGGACTATGGCTACACCTTC	CASSQVPGADYGYTF	TRBJ1-2	.	TRBV3-1/TRBV3-2	once	15